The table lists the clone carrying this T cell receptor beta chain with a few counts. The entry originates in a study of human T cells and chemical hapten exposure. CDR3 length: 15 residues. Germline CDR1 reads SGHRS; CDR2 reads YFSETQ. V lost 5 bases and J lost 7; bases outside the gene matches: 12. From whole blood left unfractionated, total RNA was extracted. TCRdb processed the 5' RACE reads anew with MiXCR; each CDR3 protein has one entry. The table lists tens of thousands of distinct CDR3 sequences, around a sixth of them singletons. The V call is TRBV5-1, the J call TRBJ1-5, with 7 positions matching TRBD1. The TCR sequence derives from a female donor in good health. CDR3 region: CASREGTASGQPQHF. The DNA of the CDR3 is TGCGCCAGCAGGGAAGGGACAGCCTCGGGGCAGCCCCAGCATTTT. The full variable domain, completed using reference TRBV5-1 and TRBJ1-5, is KAGVTQTPRYLIKTRGQQVTLSCSPISGHRSVSWYQQTPGQGLQFLFEYFSETQRNKGNFPGRFSGRQFSNSRSEMNVSTLELGDSALYLCASREGTASGQPQHFGDGTRLSIL.